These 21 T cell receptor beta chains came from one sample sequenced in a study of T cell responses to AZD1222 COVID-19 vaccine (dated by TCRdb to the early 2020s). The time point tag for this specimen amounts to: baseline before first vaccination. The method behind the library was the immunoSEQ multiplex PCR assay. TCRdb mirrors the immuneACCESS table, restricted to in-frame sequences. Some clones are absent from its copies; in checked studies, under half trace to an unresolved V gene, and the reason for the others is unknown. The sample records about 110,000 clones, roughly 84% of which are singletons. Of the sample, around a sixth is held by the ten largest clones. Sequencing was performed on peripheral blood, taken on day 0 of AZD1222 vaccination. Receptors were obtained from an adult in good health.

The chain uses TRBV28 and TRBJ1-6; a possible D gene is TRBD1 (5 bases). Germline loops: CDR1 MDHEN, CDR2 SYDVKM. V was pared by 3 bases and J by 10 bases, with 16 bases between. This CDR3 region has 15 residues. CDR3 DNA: TGTGCCAGCAGTTTGGGCAGGCCGGGGGGGTCACCCCTCCACTTT. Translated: CASSLGRPGGSPLHF. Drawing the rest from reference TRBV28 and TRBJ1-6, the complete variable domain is DVKVTQSSRYLVKRTGEKVFLECVQDMDHENMFWYRQDPGLGLRLIYFSYDVKMKEKGDIPEGYSVSREKKERFSLILESASTNQTSMYLCASSLGRPGGSPLHFGNGTRLTVT.

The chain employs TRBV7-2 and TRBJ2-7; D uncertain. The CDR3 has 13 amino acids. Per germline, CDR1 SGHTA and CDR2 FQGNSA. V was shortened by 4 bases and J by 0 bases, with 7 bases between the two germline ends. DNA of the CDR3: TGTGCCAGCAGCTACTCCACCTCCTACGAGCAGTACTTC. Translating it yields CASSYSTSYEQYF.

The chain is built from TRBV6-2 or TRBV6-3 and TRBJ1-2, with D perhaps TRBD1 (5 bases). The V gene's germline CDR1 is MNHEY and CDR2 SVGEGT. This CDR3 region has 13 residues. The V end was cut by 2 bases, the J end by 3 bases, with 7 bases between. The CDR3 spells CASSYPGDYGYTF. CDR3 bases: TGTGCCAGCAGTTACCCGGGGGACTATGGCTACACCTTC.

The CDR3 sequence is CASSLGRNSPLHF. The CDR3 coding sequence is TGCGCCAGCAGCTTGGGAAGGAATTCACCCCTCCACTTT. V is TRBV5-1 and J is TRBJ1-6; D unclear. V was pared by 0 bases and J by 7 bases, with 5 bases between. CDR1 is SGHRS and CDR2 is YFSETQ in the germline V gene. The CDR3 has 13 amino acids.

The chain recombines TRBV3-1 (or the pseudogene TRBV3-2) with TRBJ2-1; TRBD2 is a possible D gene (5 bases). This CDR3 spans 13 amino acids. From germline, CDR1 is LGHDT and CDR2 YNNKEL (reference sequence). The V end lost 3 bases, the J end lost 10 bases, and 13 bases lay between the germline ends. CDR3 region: CASSHRLAREQFF. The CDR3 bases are TGTGCCAGCAGCCATCGGCTAGCCCGGGAGCAGTTCTTC.

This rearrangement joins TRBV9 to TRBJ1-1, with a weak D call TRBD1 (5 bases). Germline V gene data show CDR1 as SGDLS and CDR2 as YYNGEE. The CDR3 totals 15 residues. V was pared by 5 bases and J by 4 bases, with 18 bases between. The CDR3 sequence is CASSHGGVRSTEAFF. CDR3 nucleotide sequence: TGTGCCAGCAGTCACGGGGGGGTACGGAGCACTGAAGCTTTCTTT.

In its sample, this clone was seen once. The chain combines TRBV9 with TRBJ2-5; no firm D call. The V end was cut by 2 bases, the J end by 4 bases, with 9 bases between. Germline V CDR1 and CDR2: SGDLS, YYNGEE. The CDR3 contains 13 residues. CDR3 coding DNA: TGTGCCAGCAGCGTCTCGGGCGCAGAGACCCAGTACTTC. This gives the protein CASSVSGAETQYF.

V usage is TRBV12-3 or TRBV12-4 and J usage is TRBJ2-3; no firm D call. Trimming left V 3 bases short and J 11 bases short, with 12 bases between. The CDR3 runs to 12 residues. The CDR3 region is CASSFGSGQQYF. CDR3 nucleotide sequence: TGTGCCAGCAGTTTCGGTTCGGGCCAGCAGTATTTT.

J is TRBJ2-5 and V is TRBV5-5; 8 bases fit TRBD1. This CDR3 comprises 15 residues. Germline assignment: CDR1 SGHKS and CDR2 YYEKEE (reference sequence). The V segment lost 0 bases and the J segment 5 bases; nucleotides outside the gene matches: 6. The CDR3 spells CASSLEGQVPETQYF. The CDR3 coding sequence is TGTGCCAGCAGCTTGGAGGGACAGGTCCCCGAGACCCAGTACTTC.

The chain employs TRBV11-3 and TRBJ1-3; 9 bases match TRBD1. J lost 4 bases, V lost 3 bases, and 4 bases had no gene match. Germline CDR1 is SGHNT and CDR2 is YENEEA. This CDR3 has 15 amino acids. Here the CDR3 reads CASSLGQGRGNTIYF. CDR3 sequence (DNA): TGTGCCAGCAGCTTGGGACAGGGACGCGGAAACACCATATATTTT.

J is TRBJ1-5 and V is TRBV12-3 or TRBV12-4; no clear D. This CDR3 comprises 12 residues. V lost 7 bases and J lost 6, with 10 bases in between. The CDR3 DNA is TGTGCCAGCACAACGGGAGTTCAGCCCCAGCATTTT. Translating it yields CASTTGVQPQHF.

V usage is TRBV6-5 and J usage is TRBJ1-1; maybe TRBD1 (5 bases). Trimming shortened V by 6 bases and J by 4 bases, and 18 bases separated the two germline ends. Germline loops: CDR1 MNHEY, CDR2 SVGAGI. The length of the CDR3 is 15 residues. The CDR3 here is CASSPRGGGTTEAFF. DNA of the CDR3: TGTGCCAGCAGCCCCCGGGGGGGAGGGACCACTGAAGCTTTCTTT.

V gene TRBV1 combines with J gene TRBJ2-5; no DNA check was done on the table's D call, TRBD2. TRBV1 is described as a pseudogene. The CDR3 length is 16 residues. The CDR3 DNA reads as TGCACCAGCAGCCAAGAGCGATCTACCTACCAAGAGACCCAGTACTTC. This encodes CTSSQERSTYQETQYF.

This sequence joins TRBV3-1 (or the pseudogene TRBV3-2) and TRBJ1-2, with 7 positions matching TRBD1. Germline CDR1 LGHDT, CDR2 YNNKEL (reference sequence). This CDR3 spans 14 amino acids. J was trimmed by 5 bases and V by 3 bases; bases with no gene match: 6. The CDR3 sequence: CASSQGDRVYGYTF. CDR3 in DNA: TGTGCCAGCAGCCAGGGGGACAGAGTGTATGGCTACACCTTC.

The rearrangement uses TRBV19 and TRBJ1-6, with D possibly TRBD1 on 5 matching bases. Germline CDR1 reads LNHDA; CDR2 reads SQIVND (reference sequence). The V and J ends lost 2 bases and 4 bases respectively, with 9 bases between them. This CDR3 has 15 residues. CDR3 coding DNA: TGTGCCAGTAGTATACCGGGACCGTATAATTCACCCCTCCACTTT. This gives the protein CASSIPGPYNSPLHF.

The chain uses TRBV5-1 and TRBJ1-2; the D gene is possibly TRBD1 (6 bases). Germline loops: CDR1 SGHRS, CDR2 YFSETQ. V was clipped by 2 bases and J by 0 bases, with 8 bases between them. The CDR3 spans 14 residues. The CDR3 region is CASSFNRANYGYTF. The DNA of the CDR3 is TGCGCCAGCAGCTTCAACAGGGCTAACTATGGCTACACCTTC.

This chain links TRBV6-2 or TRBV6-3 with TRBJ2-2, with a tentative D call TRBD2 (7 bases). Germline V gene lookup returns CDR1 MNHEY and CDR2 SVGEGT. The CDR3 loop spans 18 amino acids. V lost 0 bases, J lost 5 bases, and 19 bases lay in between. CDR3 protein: CASSYSRLGGPRTGELFF. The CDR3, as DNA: TGTGCCAGCAGTTACTCGAGATTGGGGGGGCCGCGTACCGGGGAGCTGTTTTTT.

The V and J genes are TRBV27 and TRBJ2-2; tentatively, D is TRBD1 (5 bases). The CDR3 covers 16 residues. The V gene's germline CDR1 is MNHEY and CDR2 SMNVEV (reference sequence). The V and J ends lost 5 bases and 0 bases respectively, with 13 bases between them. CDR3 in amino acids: CASSERQLSNTGELFF. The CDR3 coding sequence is TGTGCCAGCAGTGAAAGACAGCTATCGAACACCGGGGAGCTGTTTTTT.

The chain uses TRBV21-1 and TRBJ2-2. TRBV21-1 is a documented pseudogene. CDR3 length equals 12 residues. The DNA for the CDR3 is TGTGCCAGCAGCAAATACACCGGGGAGCTGTTTTTT. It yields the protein CASSKYTGELFF.

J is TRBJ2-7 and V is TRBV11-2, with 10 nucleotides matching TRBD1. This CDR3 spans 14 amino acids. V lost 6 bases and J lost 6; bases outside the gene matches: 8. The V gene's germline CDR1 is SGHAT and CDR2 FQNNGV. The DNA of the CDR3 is TGTGCCAGCAGTCACCAGGGACAGGGGTTCGAGCAGTACTTC. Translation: CASSHQGQGFEQYF.

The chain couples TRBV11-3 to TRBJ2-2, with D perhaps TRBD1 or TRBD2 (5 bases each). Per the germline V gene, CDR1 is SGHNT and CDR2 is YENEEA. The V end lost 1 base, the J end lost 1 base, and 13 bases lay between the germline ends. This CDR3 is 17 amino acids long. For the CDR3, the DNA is TGTGCCAGCAGCTTAGTCGCCGGGACCATGAACACCGGGGAGCTGTTTTTT. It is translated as CASSLVAGTMNTGELFF.